The clone carrying this TCR beta chain has only a few counts. The source of the sample is a study of blood T cells in healthy people across ages. Through a sample-barcoded 5' primer and a J-beta primer mix, a second PCR was run for roughly 6 to 11 cycles. From each sample, at least 3 million paired-end reads containing CDR3 were obtained. TCRdb re-analysed the 5' RACE reads in MiXCR, keeping a single row per CDR3 protein. The sample shows about 1.7 million distinct CDR3 sequences, 28% of them seen only once. The CDR3 runs 16 residues. The V gene's germline CDR1 is MNHEY and CDR2 SVGAGI. Losses at the gene ends were 7 bases for V and 2 bases for J; bases not matched to a gene: 11.

The chain combines TRBV6-5 with TRBJ2-3; the match to TRBD2 covers 8 bases. The sequenced material came from blood. The sequence derives from a woman in her thirties in good health. CDR3 nucleotide sequence: TGTGCCAGCAAGACCAGCGGGGGCAAACTCACAGATACGCAGTATTTT. This gives the protein CASKTSGGKLTDTQYF.